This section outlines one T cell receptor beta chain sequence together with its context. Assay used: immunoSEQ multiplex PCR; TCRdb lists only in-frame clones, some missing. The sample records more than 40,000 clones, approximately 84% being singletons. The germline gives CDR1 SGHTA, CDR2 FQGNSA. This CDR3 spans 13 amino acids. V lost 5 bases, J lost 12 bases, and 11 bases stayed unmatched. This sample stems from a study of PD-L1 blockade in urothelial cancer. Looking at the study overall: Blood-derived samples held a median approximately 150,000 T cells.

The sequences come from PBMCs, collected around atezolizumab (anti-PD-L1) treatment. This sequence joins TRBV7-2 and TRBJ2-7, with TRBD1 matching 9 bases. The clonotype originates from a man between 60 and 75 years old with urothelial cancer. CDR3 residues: CASSPGQGKSLYF. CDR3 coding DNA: TGTGCCAGCAGCCCGGGACAGGGTAAATCTTTGTACTTC.